Here is one TCR beta chain with its context. The entry originates in a study of radiotherapy plus CTLA-4 blockade in lung cancer. This CDR3 has 15 residues. V was shortened by 1 base and J by 0 bases, with 7 bases between the two germline ends. Germline V lookup: CDR1 MNHNS, CDR2 SASEGT. This table comes from immunoSEQ multiplex PCR, and its TCRdb copy is limited to in-frame clones, with some not included. The table records approximately 99,000 clones, 88% of them present only once. The gene calls are TRBV6-1 and TRBJ1-3; the D is unclear. The sample in question was peripheral blood, obtained from a patient treated with radiotherapy plus ipilimumab. The source of this sequence is a human donor with non-small cell lung cancer that progressed on radiotherapy plus ipilimumab. This CDR3 is CASSEGRSSGNTIYF. The CDR3 DNA is TGTGCCAGCAGTGAAGGGAGAAGCTCTGGAAACACCATATATTTT.